This TCR beta chain was identified in a study of blood T cell repertoires in COVID-19. Study-wide context: Samples of COVID-19 (acute and convalescent) were obtained from the United States, Italy and Spain. T cells, B-cell-depleted T cells, or PBMCs provided the cDNA or gDNA that served as material.

Authors' processing steps: Reference gene primer amplification yielded estimated nucleated cell counts. Only in-frame clones appear in the TCRdb table, and some are missing; sequencing was by immunoSEQ multiplex PCR. V, J and clone size are taken as reported in that table, and D and trimming were inferred from the DNA itself. The table has 250,000 to 300,000 clones, around 90% seen once. This receptor was obtained from a woman aged 25 to 39 with acute or convalescent COVID-19. Sequencing used peripheral blood.

The CDR3 coding sequence is TGCAGCGTTGCGCCGGGACAGGGTCACTACGAGCAGTACTTC. Its translation is CSVAPGQGHYEQYF. The genes are TRBV29-1 and TRBJ2-7; 9 nucleotides agree with TRBD1. This CDR3 region has 14 residues. J gave up 3 bases and V 4 bases, and 7 bases lay outside the gene matches. Germline V gene data show CDR1 as SQVTM and CDR2 as ANQGSEA.